This T cell receptor beta chain was documented in a study of blood T cell repertoires in COVID-19. The V gene's germline CDR1 is LGHDT and CDR2 YNNKEL (reference sequence). The CDR3 contains 17 residues. The V and J ends lost 1 base and 3 bases respectively, with 15 bases between them. The protocol was immunoSEQ multiplex PCR, while the TCRdb copy is restricted to in-frame clones and leaves out a portion. Of approximately 340,000 clones listed, more than 70% are singletons. J is TRBJ1-4 and V is TRBV3-1 (or the pseudogene TRBV3-2), with D maybe TRBD1 (5 bases). This clonotype was obtained from a man aged 30 to 39 with active or convalescent COVID-19. The sample comprised peripheral blood. CDR3 region: CASSQAGPGEPNEKLFF. In DNA, the CDR3 is TGTGCCAGCAGCCAAGCAGGTCCGGGGGAGCCTAATGAAAAACTGTTTTTT.